These 6 T cell receptor beta chains were sequenced from one sample in a study of cytomegalovirus exposure and HLA in healthy donors. The PCR had 60 Vbeta and 13 Jbeta primers. Repertoires were generated with immunoSEQ multiplex PCR, while TCRdb's copy carries only in-frame clones and drops some. This repertoire shows 95,000 to 150,000 clones, around three quarters found once; its top ten account for under 6.5%. The sequenced sample was PBMCs. The receptor set was obtained from a man younger than 30 in good health and CMV-seropositive.

CDR3 sequence: CASSQERGFGYTF. CDR3 DNA: TGTGCCAGCAGTCAAGAACGGGGTTTTGGCTACACCTTC. The rearrangement joins TRBV27 to TRBJ1-2; D is uncertain. The CDR3 runs to 13 residues. V shed 5 bases and J shed 7 bases, with 14 bases lying between them. Per germline, CDR1 MNHEY and CDR2 SMNVEV (reference sequence).

The genes are TRBV2 and TRBJ2-2, with D possibly being TRBD1 (6 bases). This CDR3 has 13 residues. V was trimmed by 7 bases and J by 5 bases, leaving 11 bases between them. Germline loops: CDR1 SNHLY, CDR2 FYNNEI. CDR3 residues: CASNPTGTGELFF. The CDR3 DNA reads as TGTGCCAGCAATCCTACAGGGACCGGGGAGCTGTTTTTT.

This chain uses TRBV10-3 with TRBJ1-3; D perhaps matches TRBD1 (6 bases). V lost 10 bases and J lost 5, with 12 bases in between. Germline V gene data show CDR1 as ENHRY and CDR2 as SYGVKD. This CDR3 is built from 12 residues. CDR3 sequence reads: CATVGDRNTIYF. In DNA form, the CDR3 reads TGTGCCACCGTTGGGGACAGAAACACCATATATTTT.

The CDR3 DNA is TGCGCCAGCAGTGAGTCCGGCGGGGGGACTGAAGCTTTCTTT. This encodes CASSESGGGTEAFF. The rearrangement joins TRBV10-1 to TRBJ1-1; D possibly corresponds to TRBD1 (5 bases). This CDR3 contains 14 residues. The germline gives CDR1 WNHNN, CDR2 SYGVQD (reference sequence). V lost 0 bases and J lost 5, with 10 bases in between.

The chain joins TRBV5-6 to TRBJ2-7; 8 bases are a match to TRBD1. The CDR3 runs to 15 residues. The trim removed 3 bases at V and 2 bases at J, leaving 7 bases unmatched. CDR1 is SGHDT and CDR2 is YYEEEE in the germline V gene. CDR3 sequence (DNA): TGTGCCAGCAGCTGGGGGCAGGGGGCGCCCTACGAGCAGTACTTC. This encodes CASSWGQGAPYEQYF. Based on the CDR3 plus reference TRBV5-6 and TRBJ2-7, the full variable domain is DAGVTQSPTHLIKTRGQQVTLRCSPKSGHDTVSWYQQALGQGPQFIFQYYEEEERQRGNFPDRFSGHQFPNYSSELNVNALLLGDSALYLCASSWGQGAPYEQYFGPGTRLTVT.

This clone was picked up one time. V and J are TRBV6-5 and TRBJ2-5; possible D gene TRBD1, 7 bases. Germline loops: CDR1 MNHEY, CDR2 SVGAGI. V gave up 7 bases and J gave up 3 bases, with 15 bases separating them. This CDR3 is built from 14 residues. The CDR3: CASNRAGGKETQYF. Written as DNA, the CDR3 is TGTGCCAGCAATCGAGCAGGGGGGAAAGAGACCCAGTACTTC.